Below, 22 T cell receptor beta chains from the same sample are listed, as sequenced in a study of vaccination and CD4 T cells after COVID-19 (dated by TCRdb to 2022 to 2024). Which antigens these TCRs recognize remains unknown. The receptor library was made with PCR. Instrument on record: Illumina iSeq 100. TCR sequencing of DNA from cultured CD4+ T cells used the Oncomine TCR Beta short-read assay at the Johns Hopkins FTIC core. Through fastp at Q25 and MiXCR, TCRdb rebuilt clones from the public reads, retaining in-frame beta chains. For every CDR3 protein sequence, its rows merge into one entry that carries the most common genes and DNA. The sample table lists about 11,000 distinct CDR3 sequences, roughly half of them with a count of one. The leading ten clones occupy roughly a tenth of the sample. The intended sense of this specimen's treatment or condition label: roughly nine-day PBMC culture with coronavirus spike peptide pools or control peptides (ViraFEST assay).

Material: CD4+ T cells from blood, cultured in vitro. Every receptor here comes from a human donor who had recovered from COVID-19.

J is TRBJ2-7 and V is TRBV5-5; possibly TRBD1 for D (6 bases). The CDR3 runs to 13 residues. Trimming removed 0 bases at V and 7 bases at J, with 11 bases between. Germline-derived CDR1 and CDR2 are SGHKS and YYEKEE (reference sequence). The CDR3 spells CASSLDGGGEQYF. The CDR3 DNA follows: TGTGCCAGCAGCTTGGATGGGGGCGGGGAGCAGTACTTC.

This chain uses TRBV27 with TRBJ1-4; 10 bases fit TRBD1. After removal of 5 bases from V and 7 bases from J, the junction contained 7 bases not matched to a gene. CDR1 is MNHEY and CDR2 is SMNVEV in the germline V gene (reference sequence). There are 15 residues in the CDR3. The CDR3 protein is CASSPSRDRGEKLFF. Here the CDR3 DNA reads TGTGCCAGCAGTCCCAGCCGGGACAGGGGTGAAAAACTGTTTTTT.

This clonotype was seen only a few times. The rearrangement uses TRBV27 and TRBJ2-3, with D possibly TRBD2 on 6 matching bases. This CDR3 has 14 residues. V shed 6 bases and J shed 2 bases, with 12 bases lying between them. Looked up from germline, CDR1 is MNHEY and CDR2 is SMNVEV (reference sequence). The CDR3 DNA reads TGTGCCAGCAGATGGGGCGGGATCACAGATACGCAGTATTTT. Protein sequence: CASRWGGITDTQYF.

The rearrangement links TRBV28 to TRBJ2-7, with D possibly matching TRBD2 (5 bases). V dropped 6 bases and J dropped 3 bases, with 6 bases sitting between them. Germline CDR1 MDHEN, CDR2 SYDVKM. The CDR3 sequence is 11 residues long. The DNA for the CDR3 is TGTGCCAGCAGGAGGGACTACGAGCAGTACTTC. Translated: CASRRDYEQYF.

The chain uses TRBV20-1 and TRBJ2-7; weak D call: TRBD2 (6 bases). Trimming cost V 5 bases and J 4 bases, with 21 bases left between them. Germline lookup yields CDR1 DFQATT and CDR2 SNEGSKA (reference sequence). The CDR3 sequence is 15 residues long. DNA of the CDR3: TGCAGTGCTGTGAGCGGAGGGGACCGGGGATACGAGCAGTACTTC. Translated: CSAVSGGDRGYEQYF.

The chain recombines TRBV6-5 with TRBJ2-3, with unresolved D. CDR3 length: 16 amino acids. In germline, CDR1 is MNHEY, CDR2 SVGAGI. V gave up 0 bases and J gave up 5 bases, with 15 bases separating them. DNA for the CDR3: TGTGCCAGCAGTTACTCGGTAGGGCCAGTAAAAGATACGCAGTATTTT. This encodes CASSYSVGPVKDTQYF.

V is TRBV20-1 and J is TRBJ2-7, with D tentatively TRBD2 (6 bases). Between the trimmed V and J ends, which lost 3 bases and 3 bases, there was a span of 9 bases. Germline CDR1 and CDR2: DFQATT and SNEGSKA (reference sequence). The CDR3 sequence is 12 residues long. The CDR3 DNA sequence: TGCAGTGCTAGCGGGAGAATCTACGAGCAGTACTTC. The encoded protein is CSASGRIYEQYF.

The chain has TRBV6-2 or TRBV6-3 and TRBJ2-1; D is ambiguous. The germline V gene has CDR1 MNHEY and CDR2 SVGEGT. This CDR3 has 11 residues. Trimming pared 5 bases from V and 5 bases from J, leaving 4 bases between. The DNA of the CDR3 is TGTGCCAGCAGTCATAACAATGAGCAGTTCTTC. This gives the protein CASSHNNEQFF.

The rearrangement links TRBV27 to TRBJ1-1; possible D gene TRBD1, 5 bases. V gave up 6 bases and J gave up 0 bases, with 11 bases separating them. Germline assignment: CDR1 MNHEY and CDR2 SMNVEV (reference sequence). This CDR3 spans 14 amino acids. CDR3 bases: TGTGCCAGCAGCTCCCGCAGGGTGAACACTGAAGCTTTCTTT. Its translation: CASSSRRVNTEAFF.

The gene calls are TRBV20-1 and TRBJ1-3, with a tentative D call TRBD1 (5 bases). Germline CDR1 is DFQATT and CDR2 is SNEGSKA (reference sequence). The CDR3 consists of 13 residues. V lost 5 bases to trimming and J lost 8 bases, with 16 bases between them. The CDR3 DNA reads TGCAGTGCTCCTTATGGGGCTAGGGACACCATATATTTT. Protein: CSAPYGARDTIYF.

The chain couples TRBV20-1 to TRBJ1-5; the D is unclear. CDR3 length: 14 amino acids. Germline V gene sequence: CDR1 DFQATT, CDR2 SNEGSKA (reference sequence). V shed 3 bases and J shed 4 bases, with 13 bases lying between them. The CDR3 sequence: CSASVAGINQPQHF. For the CDR3, the DNA is TGCAGTGCTAGTGTAGCGGGAATTAATCAGCCCCAGCATTTT.

The V call is TRBV2, the J call TRBJ1-1; D might be TRBD1 (5 bases). The CDR3 extends over 13 amino acids. Between the trimmed V and J ends, which lost 8 bases and 3 bases, there was a span of 13 bases. The V gene's germline CDR1 is SNHLY and CDR2 FYNNEI. CDR3 sequence: CASSQTGDTEAFF. The CDR3 DNA reads TGTGCCAGCTCCCAGACGGGGGACACTGAAGCTTTCTTT.

This chain connects TRBV10-2 to TRBJ2-1; the D gene could be TRBD1 or TRBD2 (5 bases each). The CDR3 has 14 residues. V was trimmed by 7 bases and J by 2 bases, leaving 12 bases between them. The V gene's germline CDR1 is WSHSY and CDR2 SAAADI. CDR3 region: CASKDGTPYNEQFF. CDR3 sequence (DNA): TGCGCCAGCAAAGACGGGACCCCCTACAATGAGCAGTTCTTC.

The J gene is TRBJ2-4, the V gene TRBV19; tentatively, D is TRBD1 (6 bases). V was pared by 4 bases and J by 2 bases, with 12 bases between. CDR1 is LNHDA and CDR2 is SQIVND in the germline V gene (reference sequence). This CDR3 spans 15 amino acids. The CDR3 loop is CASSRGGTSKNIQYF. The CDR3 DNA reads as TGTGCCAGTAGTAGAGGGGGAACCTCCAAAAACATTCAGTACTTC.

The rearrangement uses TRBV7-9 and TRBJ1-1; no definite D call. V lost 4 bases and J 1 base, leaving 1 base between the germline ends. Germline values: CDR1 SEHNR, CDR2 FQNEAQ (reference sequence). The CDR3 loop spans 11 amino acids. CDR3 nucleotides: TGTGCCAGCAGCTGGAACACTGAAGCTTTCTTT. It is translated as CASSWNTEAFF.

J is TRBJ1-2 and V is TRBV30; D remains ambiguous. Trimming pared 4 bases from V and 4 bases from J, leaving 10 bases between. The germline CDR1 and CDR2 sequences are GTSNPN and SVGIG (reference sequence). CDR3 size: 12 residues. CDR3 coding DNA: TGTGCCTGGATCTCCCGGTCCTATGGCTACACCTTC. Translated, it gives CAWISRSYGYTF.

This clonotype was detected a few times. V is TRBV20-1 and J is TRBJ1-2; possible D gene TRBD1, 5 bases. This CDR3 is built from 15 residues. In germline, CDR1 is DFQATT, CDR2 SNEGSKA (reference sequence). Trimming stripped 4 bases from V and 4 bases from J, with 19 bases between. The CDR3 reads CSATHIFGGLYGYTF. The CDR3 DNA reads TGCAGTGCTACGCATATATTTGGGGGACTCTATGGCTACACCTTC.

In its sample, this clonotype was seen a few times. V is TRBV21-1 and J is TRBJ2-4; TRBD1 is the table's D call and was not checked against the DNA. TRBV21-1 constitutes a pseudogene. The CDR3 contains 15 residues. This CDR3 is CASSNWGQGQNIQYF. The CDR3 DNA reads as TGTGCCAGCAGCAATTGGGGACAGGGGCAAAACATTCAGTACTTC.

V and J are TRBV5-1 and TRBJ1-1; perhaps TRBD1 as D (5 bases). The germline gives CDR1 SGHRS, CDR2 YFSETQ. Trimming took 0 bases from V and 3 from J, leaving 12 bases between them. The CDR3 loop spans 15 amino acids. CDR3 region: CASSLGGGRYTEAFF. The DNA of the CDR3 is TGCGCCAGCAGCTTGGGCGGGGGTCGGTACACTGAAGCTTTCTTT.

This clonotype was seen a handful of times. This chain links TRBV7-9 with TRBJ1-6; D call uncertain. This CDR3 has 15 residues. The germline CDR1 and CDR2 sequences are SEHNR and FQNEAQ (reference sequence). Trimming stripped 1 base from V and 9 bases from J, with 13 bases between. The chain's CDR3 is CASSLDGLHVSPLHF. The CDR3 DNA reads TGTGCCAGCAGCTTAGATGGGCTCCACGTTTCACCCCTCCACTTT.

The chain has TRBV18 and TRBJ1-4; D is unclear. This CDR3 spans 14 amino acids. Between the trimmed V and J ends, which lost 3 bases and 6 bases, there was a span of 11 bases. Looked up from germline, CDR1 is KGHSH and CDR2 is LQKENI. CDR3 loop: CASSPRTTDEKLFF. In DNA, the CDR3 is TGTGCCAGCTCACCTCGTACAACGGATGAAAAACTGTTTTTT.

This sequence joins TRBV28 and TRBJ2-4; TRBD2 matches at 8 bases. The trim removed 6 bases at V and 6 bases at J, leaving 7 bases unmatched. The CDR3 runs 14 residues. Germline loops: CDR1 MDHEN, CDR2 SYDVKM. This CDR3 reads CASSPTGGGNIQYF. CDR3 nucleotide sequence: TGTGCCAGCAGCCCCACGGGAGGGGGAAACATTCAGTACTTC.